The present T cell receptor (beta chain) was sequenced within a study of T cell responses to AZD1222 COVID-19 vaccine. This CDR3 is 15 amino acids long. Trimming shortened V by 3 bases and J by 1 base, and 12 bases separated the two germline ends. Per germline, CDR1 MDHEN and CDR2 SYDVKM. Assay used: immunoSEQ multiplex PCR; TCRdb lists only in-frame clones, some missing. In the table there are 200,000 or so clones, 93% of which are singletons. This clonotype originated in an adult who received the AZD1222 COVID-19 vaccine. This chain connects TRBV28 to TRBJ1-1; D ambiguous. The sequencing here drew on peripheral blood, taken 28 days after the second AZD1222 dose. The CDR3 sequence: CASSLVGYGNTEAFF. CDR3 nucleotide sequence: TGTGCCAGCAGTTTGGTGGGGTATGGGAACACTGAAGCTTTCTTT.